A selection of T cell receptor beta chains follows, all from one sample in a study of T-cell reconstitution after alpha-beta-depleted transplantation in children. TCRdb used MiXCR to reprocess the PCR reads, holding one entry per CDR3 protein. The sample records just over 200,000 distinct CDR3 sequences, 7% to 9% being singletons. The material sequenced was PBMCs, mostly from graft donor cells, taken 360 days after TCRalphabeta/CD19-depleted stem cell transplant. All receptors derive from a male patient between 2 and 15 years old who had a stem cell transplant for acute myeloid leukemia, so the T cells may come from the graft donor. The CDR3 runs from the conserved cysteine through the conserved F or W. D genes are given only for firm matches. Not every row has a clone size; where given, it reads once, few, many or a size class.

D gene: TRBD2
V gene: TRBV11-2
clone size: .
J gene: TRBJ2-2
CDR3 protein: CASSPPGLAGTGELFF
CDR3 DNA: TGTGCCAGCAGCCCTCCGGGACTAGCGGGAACCGGGGAGCTGTTTTTT

D gene: TRBD1
V gene: TRBV10-3
clone size: many
J gene: TRBJ1-2
CDR3 protein: CAISDPGTGYYGYTF
CDR3 DNA: TGTGCCATCAGTGACCCCGGGACAGGGTACTATGGCTACACCTTC

D gene: TRBD2
V gene: TRBV12-3/TRBV12-4
clone size: .
J gene: TRBJ2-3
CDR3 protein: CASNRREGPRTDTQYF
CDR3 DNA: TGTGCCAGCAATCGACGGGAGGGCCCCCGCACAGATACGCAGTATTTT

D gene: .
V gene: TRBV20-1
clone size: many
J gene: TRBJ1-2
CDR3 protein: CSARTGNPYGYTF
CDR3 DNA: TGCAGTGCTAGAACAGGGAACCCCTATGGCTACACCTTC

D gene: TRBD1
V gene: TRBV7-8
clone size: .
J gene: TRBJ2-3
CDR3 protein: CASSLVGDSRFSTDTQYF
CDR3 DNA: TGTGCCAGCAGCTTAGTCGGGGACAGCCGATTTAGCACAGATACGCAGTATTTT

D gene: TRBD1
V gene: TRBV29-1
clone size: many
J gene: TRBJ1-2
CDR3 protein: CSVAGTGPYGYTF
CDR3 DNA: TGCAGCGTGGCCGGGACAGGGCCTTATGGCTACACCTTC

D gene: .
V gene: TRBV12-3/TRBV12-4
clone size: many
J gene: TRBJ1-1
CDR3 protein: CASSQTGLNTEAFF
CDR3 DNA: TGTGCCAGCAGTCAGACAGGACTGAACACTGAAGCTTTCTTT

D gene: TRBD1
V gene: TRBV4-2
clone size: .
J gene: TRBJ1-2
CDR3 protein: CASSQAIAGTGPYGYTF
CDR3 DNA: TGTGCCAGCAGCCAAGCCATTGCCGGGACAGGGCCATATGGCTACACCTTC

D gene: .
V gene: TRBV6-2/TRBV6-3
clone size: many
J gene: TRBJ2-5
CDR3 protein: CASSYSRGDQETQYF
CDR3 DNA: TGTGCCAGCAGTTACTCGAGAGGGGACCAAGAGACCCAGTACTTC

D gene: .
V gene: TRBV20-1
clone size: few
J gene: TRBJ2-2
CDR3 protein: CSASVMTGELFF
CDR3 DNA: TGCAGTGCTAGTGTGATGACCGGGGAGCTGTTTTTT

D gene: TRBD2
V gene: TRBV20-1
clone size: .
J gene: TRBJ2-5
CDR3 protein: CSARDWASGETQYF
CDR3 DNA: TGCAGTGCTAGAGATTGGGCTAGCGGCGAGACCCAGTACTTC

D gene: TRBD2
V gene: TRBV29-1
clone size: many
J gene: TRBJ2-1
CDR3 protein: CSVEVASGAVEQFF
CDR3 DNA: TGCAGCGTTGAAGTAGCTAGCGGGGCGGTTGAGCAGTTCTTC

D gene: .
V gene: TRBV25-1
clone size: few
J gene: TRBJ2-7
CDR3 protein: CASSVGNFWEQYF
CDR3 DNA: TGTGCCAGCAGCGTCGGGAATTTCTGGGAGCAGTACTTC

D gene: TRBD2
V gene: TRBV10-1
clone size: .
J gene: TRBJ2-3
CDR3 protein: CASSRLAGGNTQYF
CDR3 DNA: TGCGCCAGCAGCCGACTAGCGGGGGGTAATACGCAGTATTTT

D gene: .
V gene: TRBV12-3/TRBV12-4
clone size: .
J gene: TRBJ2-2
CDR3 protein: CASSFETPNVGELFF
CDR3 DNA: TGTGCCAGCAGTTTCGAAACCCCCAATGTCGGGGAGCTGTTTTTT

D gene: .
V gene: TRBV29-1
clone size: many
J gene: TRBJ1-4
CDR3 protein: CSVWEQGEGEKLFF
CDR3 DNA: TGCAGCGTTTGGGAACAGGGAGAGGGTGAAAAACTGTTTTTT

D gene: TRBD1
V gene: TRBV20-1
clone size: many
J gene: TRBJ2-5
CDR3 protein: CSAESRGGARLETQYF
CDR3 DNA: TGCAGTGCTGAAAGTCGAGGGGGCGCCCGGTTGGAGACCCAGTACTTC

D gene: .
V gene: TRBV4-3
clone size: .
J gene: TRBJ2-1
CDR3 protein: CASSQSPGSRSYNEQFF
CDR3 DNA: TGCGCCAGCAGCCAAAGCCCCGGGTCCCGCTCCTACAATGAGCAGTTCTTC

D gene: .
V gene: TRBV7-7
clone size: many
J gene: TRBJ2-2
CDR3 protein: CASSLDWVAGELFF
CDR3 DNA: TGTGCTAGCAGCTTAGATTGGGTCGCCGGGGAGCTGTTTTTT

D gene: .
V gene: TRBV7-6
clone size: few
J gene: TRBJ2-1
CDR3 protein: CASTALARPYNEQFF
CDR3 DNA: TGTGCCAGCACGGCGCTAGCGAGACCTTACAATGAGCAGTTCTTC

D gene: TRBD2
V gene: TRBV10-2
clone size: many
J gene: TRBJ2-3
CDR3 protein: CASMKSAGGFTDTQYF
CDR3 DNA: TGCGCCAGCATGAAGTCCGCGGGGGGATTCACAGATACGCAGTATTTT

D gene: .
V gene: TRBV5-1
clone size: many
J gene: TRBJ2-7
CDR3 protein: CASSLGYERLEQYF
CDR3 DNA: TGCGCCAGCAGCTTGGGGTACGAGAGGCTGGAGCAGTACTTC

D gene: .
V gene: TRBV20-1
clone size: many
J gene: TRBJ2-5
CDR3 protein: CSARRDPQETQYF
CDR3 DNA: TGCAGTGCTCGCCGGGACCCACAAGAGACCCAGTACTTC

D gene: TRBD2
V gene: TRBV5-1
clone size: few
J gene: TRBJ2-5
CDR3 protein: CASSPGTSGRILETQYF
CDR3 DNA: TGCGCCAGCAGCCCCGGGACTAGCGGGAGAATTTTGGAGACCCAGTACTTC

D gene: TRBD2
V gene: TRBV7-8
clone size: many
J gene: TRBJ2-1
CDR3 protein: CASSSGTSGSHEQFF
CDR3 DNA: TGTGCCAGCAGCTCAGGGACTAGCGGGAGCCATGAGCAGTTCTTC

D gene: .
V gene: TRBV6-2/TRBV6-3
clone size: .
J gene: TRBJ2-7
CDR3 protein: CASSYLQGSYEQYF
CDR3 DNA: TGTGCCAGCAGTTACCTCCAGGGTTCCTACGAGCAGTACTTC

D gene: .
V gene: TRBV29-1
clone size: few
J gene: TRBJ1-3
CDR3 protein: CSVGTGSNTIYF
CDR3 DNA: TGCAGCGTTGGCACCGGATCTAACACCATATATTTT

D gene: .
V gene: TRBV7-2
clone size: .
J gene: TRBJ2-5
CDR3 protein: CASSLGRGQGVQETQYF
CDR3 DNA: TGTGCCAGCAGCTTAGGGAGGGGACAAGGGGTACAAGAGACCCAGTACTTC

D gene: .
V gene: TRBV12-5
clone size: .
J gene: TRBJ2-3
CDR3 protein: CASDLRVKVAGDTDTQYF
CDR3 DNA: TGTGCTAGTGACCTGAGGGTGAAGGTGGCAGGGGACACAGATACGCAGTATTTT